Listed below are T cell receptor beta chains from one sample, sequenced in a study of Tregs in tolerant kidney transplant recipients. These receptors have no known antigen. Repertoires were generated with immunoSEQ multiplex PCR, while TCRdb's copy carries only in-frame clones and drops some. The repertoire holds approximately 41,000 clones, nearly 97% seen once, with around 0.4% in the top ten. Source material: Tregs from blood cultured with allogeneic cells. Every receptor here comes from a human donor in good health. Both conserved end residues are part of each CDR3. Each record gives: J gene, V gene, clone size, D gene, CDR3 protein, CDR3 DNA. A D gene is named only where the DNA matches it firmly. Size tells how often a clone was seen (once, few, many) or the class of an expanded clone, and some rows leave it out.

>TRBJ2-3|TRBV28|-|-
CASRPPGFYTDTQYF
TGTGCCAGCAGACCCCCGGGATTCTATACAGATACGCAGTATTTT
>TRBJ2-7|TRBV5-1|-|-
CASSQTGGRTGQYF
TGCGCCAGCAGCCAAACCGGGGGGCGGACGGGGCAGTACTTC
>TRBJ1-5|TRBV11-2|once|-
CASSLGPGSYSNQPQHF
TGTGCCAGCAGCTTAGGTCCAGGGTCATATAGCAATCAGCCCCAGCATTTT
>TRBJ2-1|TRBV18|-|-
CASSASGLYNEQFF
TGTGCCAGCTCAGCATCGGGACTTTATAATGAGCAGTTCTTC
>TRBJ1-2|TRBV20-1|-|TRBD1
CSAMGQSLIF
TGCAGTGCTATGGGACAGTCTCTTATCTTC
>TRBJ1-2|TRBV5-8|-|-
CATTLERYGYTF
TGTGCCACCACATTGGAAAGATATGGCTACACCTTC
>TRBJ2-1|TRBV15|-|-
CATSTGATSSYNEQFF
TGTGCCACCAGCACAGGGGCCACCAGCTCCTACAATGAGCAGTTCTTC
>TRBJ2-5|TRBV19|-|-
CASSPRGRGETQYF
TGTGCCAGTAGTCCCCGGGGCAGAGGAGAGACCCAGTACTTC
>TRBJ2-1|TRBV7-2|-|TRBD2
CASSLGPAGVFNEQFF
TGTGCCAGCAGCTTAGGGCCAGCGGGGGTTTTCAATGAGCAGTTCTTC
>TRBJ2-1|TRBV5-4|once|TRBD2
CASSLGLAHNEQFF
TGCGCCAGCAGCTTGGGACTAGCCCACAATGAGCAGTTCTTC
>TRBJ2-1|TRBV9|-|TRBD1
CASSAGTGGYNEQFF
TGTGCCAGCAGCGCAGGGACAGGGGGCTACAATGAGCAGTTCTTC
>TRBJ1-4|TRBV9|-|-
CASSGIGPLFF
TGTGCCAGCAGCGGGATAGGGCCCCTGTTTTTT
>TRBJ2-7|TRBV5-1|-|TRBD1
CASSTTGTLWIYEQYF
TGCGCCAGCAGTACGACAGGGACCCTATGGATCTACGAGCAGTACTTC
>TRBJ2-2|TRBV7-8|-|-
CASSLVGGNTGELFF
TGTGCCAGCAGCTTAGTCGGGGGGAACACCGGGGAGCTGTTTTTT
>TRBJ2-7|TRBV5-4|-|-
CASSLLPGSYEQYF
TGTGCCAGCAGCTTACTCCCGGGATCCTACGAGCAGTACTTC
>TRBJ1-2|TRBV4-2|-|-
CASSPTGEYGYTF
TGTGCCAGCAGCCCTACCGGGGAATATGGCTACACCTTC
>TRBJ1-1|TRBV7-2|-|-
CASSGVRGRETEAFF
TGTGCCAGCAGCGGCGTGAGGGGCCGGGAGACTGAAGCTTTCTTT
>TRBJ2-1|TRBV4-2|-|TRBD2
CASSQGSGAYNEQFF
TGTGCCAGCAGCCAAGGGAGCGGGGCCTACAATGAGCAGTTCTTC
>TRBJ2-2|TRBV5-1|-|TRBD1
CASSAQGAAGELFF
TGCGCCAGCAGCGCGCAGGGGGCGGCCGGGGAGCTGTTTTTT
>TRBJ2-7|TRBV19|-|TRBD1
CASSFSTGEHYEQYF
TGTGCCAGTAGTTTTTCGACAGGGGAACACTACGAGCAGTACTTC
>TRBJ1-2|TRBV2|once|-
CASPPAPNYGYTF
TGTGCCAGTCCCCCGGCACCTAACTATGGCTACACCTTC
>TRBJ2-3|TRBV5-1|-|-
CASSLTRVGPDTQYF
TGCGCCAGCAGCTTGACTAGAGTCGGTCCAGATACGCAGTATTTT
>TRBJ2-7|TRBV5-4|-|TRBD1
CASSLRALTGGAEQYF
TGTGCCAGCAGCTTACGGGCCCTGACAGGGGGCGCCGAGCAGTACTTC
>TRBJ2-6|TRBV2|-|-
CASRGTRIVSNVLTF
TGTGCCAGCAGAGGGACAAGGATTGTGTCCAACGTCCTGACTTTC